Following are 22 T cell receptor beta chains from one sample sequenced in a study of CD8 T cells in ankylosing spondylitis. Overall study results and limits: A motif in TCR beta, a set of 8 or 9 highly homologous variants, appeared characteristic of ankylosing spondylitis blood.

Via MiXCR, TCRdb re-called the 5' RACE reads, giving one row per CDR3 protein. This table holds about 510,000 distinct CDR3 sequences, about 5.4% found once. The antigens of these receptors remain unknown. Material for sequencing was blood, either unsorted or a sorted T cell fraction (not recorded which). These receptors were obtained from a male donor with ankylosing spondylitis.

In this sample, this clonotype turned up many times. The J gene is TRBJ2-1, the V gene TRBV24-1; D may be TRBD1 (5 bases). Between the trimmed V and J ends, which lost 4 bases and 7 bases, there was a span of 16 bases. CDR1 and CDR2 from the germline V gene are KGHDR and SFDVKD. The CDR3 consists of 15 residues. The CDR3 DNA is TGTGCCACCAGTGACCCTGGGGCTCATACAAATGAGCAGTTCTTC. It specifies CATSDPGAHTNEQFF.

This chain connects TRBV27 to TRBJ2-1; 7 nucleotides agree with TRBD1. Germline CDR1 MNHEY, CDR2 SMNVEV (reference sequence). J was trimmed by 4 bases and V by 4 bases; bases with no gene match: 16. This CDR3 contains 18 residues. CDR3: CASSSQLSSGTDYNEQFF. The CDR3 DNA reads as TGTGCCAGCAGTTCCCAATTGTCCTCCGGGACAGATTACAATGAGCAGTTCTTC.

The chain employs TRBV6-5 and TRBJ2-3; TRBD2 aligns across 13 bases. This CDR3 has 18 amino acids. CDR1 is MNHEY, CDR2 SVGAGI, per germline. J gave up 5 bases and V 0 bases, and 8 bases lay outside the gene matches. The CDR3 DNA is TGTGCCAGCAGTTACTCGAGTGGGACTAGCGGGAATGGAGATACGCAGTATTTT. Encoded protein: CASSYSSGTSGNGDTQYF.

This clonotype has just a few counts. The V gene is TRBV7-9, the J gene TRBJ2-3, with a tentative D call TRBD1 (7 bases). The V gene's germline CDR1 is SEHNR and CDR2 FQNEAQ (reference sequence). CDR3 length: 14 amino acids. Trimming left V 5 bases short and J 3 bases short, with 12 bases between. The CDR3 reads CASSIQGRTDTQYF. CDR3 bases: TGTGCCAGCAGCATACAGGGGAGGACAGATACGCAGTATTTT.

This chain joins TRBV20-1 and TRBJ2-2; D not resolved. The germline gives CDR1 DFQATT, CDR2 SNEGSKA (reference sequence). Trimming took 0 bases from V and 1 from J, leaving 9 bases between them. The CDR3 extends over 15 amino acids. CDR3 coding DNA: TGCAGTGCTAGAGATGTCCTGGGGAACACCGGGGAGCTGTTTTTT. Protein sequence: CSARDVLGNTGELFF.

The table lists this clonotype with many counts. This rearrangement joins TRBV6-5 to TRBJ1-1; D unclear. Trimming shortened V by 0 bases and J by 1 base, and 9 bases separated the two germline ends. Germline lookup yields CDR1 MNHEY and CDR2 SVGAGI. The CDR3 is 15 amino acids. Here the CDR3 reads CASSYSARGNTEAFF. The CDR3 DNA reads TGTGCCAGCAGTTACTCTGCTCGCGGGAACACTGAAGCTTTCTTT.

This clonotype has only a few counts. CDR3 bases: TGTGCTAGTGGGTTATCCAGGGGGGGGACAAACACAGATACGCAGTATTTT. Translating gives CASGLSRGGTNTDTQYF. The J gene is TRBJ2-3, the V gene TRBV12-5; D tentatively reads TRBD1 or TRBD2 (7 bases each). The CDR3 consists of 17 residues. With 6 bases removed from V and 2 bases from J, the gap between germline ends came to 21 bases. Germline CDR1 reads LGHNT; CDR2 reads FRNRAP.

In regard to this clonotype: A much larger clone is a single base away; this may be a read error. No conserved phenylalanine or tryptophan is present at the end of the CDR3, so a read error is the likely explanation. This rearrangement joins TRBV20-1 to TRBJ2-3; possibly TRBD2 for D (6 bases). From germline, CDR1 is DFQATT and CDR2 SNEGSKA (reference sequence). V lost 1 base and J lost 1, with 12 bases in between. The CDR3 has 15 residues. This chain's CDR3 is CSARAPSSGTDTQYI. The CDR3 nucleotides read TGCAGTGCTAGAGCCCCGTCTAGCGGCACAGATACGCAGTATATT.

This clonotype was counted ten times or more. The chain is built from TRBV20-1 and TRBJ2-1; a possible D gene is TRBD2 (5 bases). This CDR3 spans 13 amino acids. The germline V gene has CDR1 DFQATT and CDR2 SNEGSKA (reference sequence). With 6 bases removed from V and 0 bases from J, the gap between germline ends came to 9 bases. This chain's CDR3 is CSAKRPSYNEQFF. CDR3 nucleotide sequence: TGCAGTGCCAAGCGGCCCTCCTACAATGAGCAGTTCTTC.

This clonotype was counted only a few times. This chain uses TRBV5-1 with TRBJ2-1; D unclear. The CDR3 sequence is 14 residues long. V was trimmed by 4 bases and J by 7 bases, leaving 15 bases between them. Per the germline V gene, CDR1 is SGHRS and CDR2 is YFSETQ. CDR3 in amino acids: CASSLLGDWNEQFF. The CDR3 coding sequence is TGCGCCAGCAGCCTTTTGGGCGATTGGAATGAGCAGTTCTTC.

The table lists this clonotype with many counts. The chain carries TRBV29-1 and TRBJ2-3, with TRBD1 as a possible D gene (6 bases). V lost 6 bases, J lost 1 base, and 20 bases lay in between. The CDR3 spans 16 residues. Germline V lookup: CDR1 SQVTM, CDR2 ANQGSEA. CDR3 amino acids: CSVAGQTAGRTDTQYF. The CDR3 region has the DNA TGCAGCGTGGCCGGACAGACCGCCGGGCGCACAGATACGCAGTATTTT.

This clonotype was seen ten or more times. The chain carries TRBV12-3 or TRBV12-4 and TRBJ1-2; D gene uncertain. CDR3 length: 13 amino acids. Trimming removed 3 bases at V and 2 bases at J, with 7 bases between. CDR3 sequence (DNA): TGTGCCAGCAGTTTCGGATTAAACTATGGCTACACCTTC. As protein: CASSFGLNYGYTF.

The genes are TRBV11-3 and TRBJ2-5; D not resolved. CDR1 SGHNT and CDR2 YENEEA come from the germline V gene. The CDR3 consists of 14 residues. Trimming left V 5 bases short and J 4 bases short, with 14 bases between. DNA for the CDR3: TGTGCCAGCAGCCCAAGTGACGGTTCAGAGACCCAGTACTTC. It specifies CASSPSDGSETQYF.

Many counts were recorded for this clonotype. V and J are TRBV27 and TRBJ2-3, with 9 bases matching TRBD2. Trimming removed 6 bases from V and 5 bases from J; junction bases left unmatched: 12. This CDR3 is built from 16 residues. Germline V gene sequence: CDR1 MNHEY, CDR2 SMNVEV (reference sequence). CDR3 sequence: CASSFGGRAGRDTQYF. DNA for the CDR3: TGTGCCAGCAGCTTTGGCGGGAGGGCCGGGAGAGATACGCAGTATTTT.

With regard to this clonotype: A much larger clone is a single base away; this may be a read error. The chain employs TRBV28 and TRBJ2-7; no reliable D call. Between the trimmed V and J ends, which lost 2 bases and 7 bases, there was a span of 12 bases. The CDR3 totals 13 residues. The germline gives CDR1 MDHEN, CDR2 SYDVKM. The CDR3 is CASSLGRLPEQYF. The CDR3, as DNA: TGTGCCAGCAGTTTAGGCCGCCTGCCGGAGCAGTACTTC.

This clonotype was recorded at least ten times. The V gene is TRBV5-1, the J gene TRBJ1-6; D gene uncertain. The CDR3 extends over 16 amino acids. Germline V gene data show CDR1 as SGHRS and CDR2 as YFSETQ. V lost 2 bases, J lost 10 bases, and 19 bases lay in between. The CDR3 spells CASSFAGAAVSSPLHF. In DNA, the CDR3 is TGCGCCAGCAGCTTCGCAGGAGCAGCGGTTTCGTCACCCCTCCACTTT.

This clonotype was counted at least ten times. This chain uses TRBV20-1 with TRBJ1-1, with unresolved D. This CDR3 has 11 amino acids. Per germline, CDR1 DFQATT and CDR2 SNEGSKA (reference sequence). The V end was cut by 0 bases, the J end by 9 bases, with 8 bases between. CDR3 sequence reads: CSAREPVQAFF. CDR3 DNA: TGCAGTGCTAGAGAACCAGTACAAGCTTTCTTT.

This clonotype was seen repeatedly, ten times or more. This chain joins TRBV12-3 or TRBV12-4 and TRBJ2-3, with unresolved D. The CDR3 totals 14 residues. Trimming removed 2 bases from V and 1 base from J, with 7 bases in between. The CDR3 reads CASSLMAGTDTQYF. CDR3 nucleotide sequence: TGTGCCAGCAGTTTAATGGCAGGCACAGATACGCAGTATTTT.

The chain employs TRBV11-2 and TRBJ2-7, with 7 positions matching TRBD2. This CDR3 has 16 residues. J gave up 0 bases and V 3 bases, and 8 bases lay outside the gene matches. The V gene's germline CDR1 is SGHAT and CDR2 FQNNGV. CDR3 loop: CASSFLLALLSYEQYF. CDR3 sequence (DNA): TGTGCCAGCAGCTTTTTACTAGCGCTTCTCTCCTACGAGCAGTACTTC.

This clonotype occurred many times. V and J are TRBV6-1 and TRBJ2-1; TRBD2 matches 7 bases. This CDR3 has 14 residues. Germline CDR1 reads MNHNS; CDR2 reads SASEGT. V was pared by 5 bases and J by 4 bases, with 5 bases of the junction left unmatched. CDR3 in DNA: TGTGCCAGCAGTACCCGGGGGGTTTACAATGAGCAGTTCTTC. Residues: CASSTRGVYNEQFF.

This clonotype was recorded at least ten times. This chain links TRBV16 with TRBJ2-7; possibly TRBD1 for D (6 bases). Germline V CDR1 and CDR2: KGHSY, FQNENV. The germline V and J ends were trimmed by 3 bases and 2 bases, with 8 bases remaining between them. The CDR3 contains 13 residues. This chain's CDR3 is CASSQSGAYEQYF. In DNA form, the CDR3 reads TGTGCCAGCAGCCAGTCAGGGGCCTACGAGCAGTACTTC.

This clonotype has ten or more counts. The rearrangement uses TRBV7-2 and TRBJ2-7, with a possible D match to TRBD2 (6 bases). The CDR3 contains 14 residues. Trimming shortened V by 5 bases and J by 7 bases, and 18 bases separated the two germline ends. Germline loops: CDR1 SGHTA, CDR2 FQGNSA. The CDR3 coding sequence is TGTGCCAGCAGCGGACGGACTATCGTGGGGGAGCAGTACTTC. Protein sequence: CASSGRTIVGEQYF.